This TCR beta chain was identified in a study of control samples from healthy donors and cancer patients. Using immunoSEQ multiplex PCR, the repertoire was profiled, and TCRdb retains in-frame clones only, with some absent. The data contain around 27,000 clones, roughly 85% of them singletons. The sequenced material came from PBMCs. The receptor was isolated from a woman aged 55-70 years with head and neck cancer.

CDR3 coding DNA: TGTGCCAGCAGCAAACGACAGGGGGGAAGAAGCACAGATACGCAGTATTTT. Protein product: CASSKRQGGRSTDTQYF. This rearrangement joins TRBV21-1 to TRBJ2-3; no DNA check was done on the table's D call, TRBD1. TRBV21-1 represents a pseudogene. This CDR3 spans 17 amino acids.